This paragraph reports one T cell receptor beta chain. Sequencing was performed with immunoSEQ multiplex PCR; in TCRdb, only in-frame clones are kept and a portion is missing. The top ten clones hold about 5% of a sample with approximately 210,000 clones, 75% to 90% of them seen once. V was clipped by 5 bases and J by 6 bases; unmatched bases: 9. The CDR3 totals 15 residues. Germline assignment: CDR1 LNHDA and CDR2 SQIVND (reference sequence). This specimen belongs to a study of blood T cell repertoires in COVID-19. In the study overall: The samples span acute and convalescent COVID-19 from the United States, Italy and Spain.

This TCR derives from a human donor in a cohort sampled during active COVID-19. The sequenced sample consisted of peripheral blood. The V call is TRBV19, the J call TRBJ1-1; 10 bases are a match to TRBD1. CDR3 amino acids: CASSPWTGGRAEAFF. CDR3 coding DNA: TGTGCCAGTAGTCCTTGGACAGGGGGAAGGGCTGAAGCTTTCTTT.